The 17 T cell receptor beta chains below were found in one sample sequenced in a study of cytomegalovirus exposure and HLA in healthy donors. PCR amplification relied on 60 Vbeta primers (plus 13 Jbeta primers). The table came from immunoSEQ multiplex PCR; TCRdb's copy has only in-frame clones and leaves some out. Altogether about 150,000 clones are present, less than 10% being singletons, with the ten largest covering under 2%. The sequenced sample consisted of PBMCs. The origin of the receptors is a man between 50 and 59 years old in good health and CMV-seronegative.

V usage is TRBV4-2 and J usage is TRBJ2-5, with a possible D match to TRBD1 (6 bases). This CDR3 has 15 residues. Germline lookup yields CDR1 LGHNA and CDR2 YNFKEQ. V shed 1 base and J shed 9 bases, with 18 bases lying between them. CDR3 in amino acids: CASSQGTGFLKAQYF. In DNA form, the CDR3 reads TGTGCCAGCAGCCAAGGCACAGGGTTCTTGAAGGCCCAGTACTTC.

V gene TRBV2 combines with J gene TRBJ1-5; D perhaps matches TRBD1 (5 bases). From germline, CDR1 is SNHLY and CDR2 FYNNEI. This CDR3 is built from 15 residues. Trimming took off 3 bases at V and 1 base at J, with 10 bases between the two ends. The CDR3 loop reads CASSDQGGSNQPQHF. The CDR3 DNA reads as TGTGCCAGCAGTGATCAGGGTGGGAGCAATCAGCCCCAGCATTTT.

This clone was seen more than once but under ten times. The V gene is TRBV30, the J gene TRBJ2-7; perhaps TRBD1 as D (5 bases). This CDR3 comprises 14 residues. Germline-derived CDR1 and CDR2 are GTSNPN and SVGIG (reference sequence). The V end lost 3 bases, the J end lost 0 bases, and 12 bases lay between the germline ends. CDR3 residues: CAWRERQNSYEQYF. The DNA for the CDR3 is TGTGCCTGGAGGGAAAGACAGAACTCCTACGAGCAGTACTTC.

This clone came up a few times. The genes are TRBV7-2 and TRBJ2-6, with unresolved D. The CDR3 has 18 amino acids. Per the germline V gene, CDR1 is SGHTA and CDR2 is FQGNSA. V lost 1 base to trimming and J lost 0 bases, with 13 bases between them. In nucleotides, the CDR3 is TGTGCCAGCAGCTTAGGGGTCGGGTTAGGCTCTGGGGCCAACGTCCTGACTTTC. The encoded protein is CASSLGVGLGSGANVLTF.

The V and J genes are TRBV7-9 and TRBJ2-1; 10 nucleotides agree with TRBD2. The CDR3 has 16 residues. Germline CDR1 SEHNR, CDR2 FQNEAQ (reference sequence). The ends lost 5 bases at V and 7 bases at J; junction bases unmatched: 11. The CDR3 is CASSPPLAGVLNEQFF. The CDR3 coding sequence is TGTGCCAGCAGCCCCCCTCTAGCGGGAGTTTTAAATGAGCAGTTCTTC.

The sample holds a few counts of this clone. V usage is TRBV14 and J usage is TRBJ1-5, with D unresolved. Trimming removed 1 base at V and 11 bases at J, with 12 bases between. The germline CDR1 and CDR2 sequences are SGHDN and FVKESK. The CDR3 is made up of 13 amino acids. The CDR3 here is CASSQGTGGTQHF. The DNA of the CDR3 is TGTGCCAGCAGCCAAGGTACGGGAGGGACCCAGCATTTT.

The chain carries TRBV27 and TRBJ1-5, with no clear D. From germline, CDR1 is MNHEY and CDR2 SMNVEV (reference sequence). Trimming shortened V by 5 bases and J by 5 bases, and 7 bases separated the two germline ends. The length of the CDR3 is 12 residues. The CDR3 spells CASSIGDQPQHF. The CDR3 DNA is TGTGCCAGCAGTATAGGAGATCAGCCCCAGCATTTT.

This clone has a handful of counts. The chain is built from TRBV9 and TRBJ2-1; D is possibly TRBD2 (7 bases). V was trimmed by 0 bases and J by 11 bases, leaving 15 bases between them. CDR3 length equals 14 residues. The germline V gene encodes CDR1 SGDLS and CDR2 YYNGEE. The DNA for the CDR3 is TGTGCCAGCAGCGTAGAGCCAGGGAGGGACAAGCAGTTCTTC. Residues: CASSVEPGRDKQFF.

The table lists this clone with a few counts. CDR3 residues: CSDSRWAYSNQPQHF. The CDR3 DNA reads as TGCAGCGATTCCCGGTGGGCTTATAGCAATCAGCCCCAGCATTTT. The V and J genes are TRBV29-1 and TRBJ1-5; D unresolved. Germline lookup yields CDR1 SQVTM and CDR2 ANQGSEA. Deletions cut 7 bases from V and 0 bases from J, with 16 bases between. This CDR3 is 15 amino acids long.

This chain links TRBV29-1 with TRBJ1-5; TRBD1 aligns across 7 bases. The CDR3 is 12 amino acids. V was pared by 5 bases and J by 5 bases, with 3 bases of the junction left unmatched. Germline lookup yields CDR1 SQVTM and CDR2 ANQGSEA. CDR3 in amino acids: CSVQGDHQPQHF. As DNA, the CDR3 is TGCAGCGTTCAGGGGGACCATCAGCCCCAGCATTTT.

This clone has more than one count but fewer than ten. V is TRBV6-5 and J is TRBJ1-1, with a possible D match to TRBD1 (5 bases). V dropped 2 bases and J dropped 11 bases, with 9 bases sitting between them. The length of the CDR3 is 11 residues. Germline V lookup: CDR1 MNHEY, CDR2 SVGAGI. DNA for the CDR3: TGTGCCAGCAGTTACAGGGGATCGGCTTTCTTT. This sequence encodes CASSYRGSAFF.

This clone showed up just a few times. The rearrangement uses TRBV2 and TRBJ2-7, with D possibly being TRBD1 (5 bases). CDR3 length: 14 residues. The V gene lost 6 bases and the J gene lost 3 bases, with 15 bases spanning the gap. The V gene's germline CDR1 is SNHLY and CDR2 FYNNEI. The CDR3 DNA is TGTGCCAGCAGGGCGCCAGGGAATCTCTACGAGCAGTACTTC. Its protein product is CASRAPGNLYEQYF.

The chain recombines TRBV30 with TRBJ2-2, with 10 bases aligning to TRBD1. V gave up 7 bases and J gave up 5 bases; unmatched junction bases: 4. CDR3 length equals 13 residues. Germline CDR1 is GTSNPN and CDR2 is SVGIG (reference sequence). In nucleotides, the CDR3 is TGTGCCTTACCGGGACAGGGGACCGGGGAGCTGTTTTTT. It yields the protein CALPGQGTGELFF.

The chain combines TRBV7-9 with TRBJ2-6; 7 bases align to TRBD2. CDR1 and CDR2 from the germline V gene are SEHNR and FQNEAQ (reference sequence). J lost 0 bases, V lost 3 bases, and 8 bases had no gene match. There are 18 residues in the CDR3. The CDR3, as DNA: TGTGCCAGCAGCTTGGGGGGGGGTTTTCGCTCTGGGGCCAACGTCCTGACTTTC. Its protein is CASSLGGGFRSGANVLTF.

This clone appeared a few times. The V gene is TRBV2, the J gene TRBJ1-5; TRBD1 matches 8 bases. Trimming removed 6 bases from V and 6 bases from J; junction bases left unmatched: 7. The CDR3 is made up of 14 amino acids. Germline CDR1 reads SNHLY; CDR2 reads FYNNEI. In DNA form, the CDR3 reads TGTGCCAGCAGCCTCGACAGGGGAACTCAGCCCCAGCATTTT. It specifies CASSLDRGTQPQHF.

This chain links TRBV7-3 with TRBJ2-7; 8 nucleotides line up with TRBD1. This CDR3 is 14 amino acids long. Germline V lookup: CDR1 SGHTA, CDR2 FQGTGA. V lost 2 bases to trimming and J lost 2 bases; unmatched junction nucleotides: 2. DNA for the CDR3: TGTGCCAGCAGCTTAGACAGGGGTCCCTACGAGCAGTACTTC. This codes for CASSLDRGPYEQYF.

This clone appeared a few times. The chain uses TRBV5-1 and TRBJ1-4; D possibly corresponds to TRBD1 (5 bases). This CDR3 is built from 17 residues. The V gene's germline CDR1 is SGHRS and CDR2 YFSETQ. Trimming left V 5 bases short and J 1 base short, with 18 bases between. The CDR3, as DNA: TGCGCCAGCAGTCCAAAAACAGGAAGCTTAACTAATGAAAAACTGTTTTTT. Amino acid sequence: CASSPKTGSLTNEKLFF.